These 19 T cell receptor beta chains share one sample of origin, sequenced in a study of blood T cell repertoires in COVID-19. TCRdb's copy holds only in-frame clones and misses some; the assay was immunoSEQ multiplex PCR. This sample has approximately 150,000 clones, with about 91% found just once. Sequencing input: peripheral blood. The receptors originated from a human donor in a cohort sampled during active COVID-19.

The V and J genes are TRBV19 and TRBJ2-3; the D is unclear. V lost 3 bases to trimming and J lost 6 bases, with 7 bases between them. The CDR3 length is 12 residues. Per germline, CDR1 LNHDA and CDR2 SQIVND (reference sequence). In nucleotides, the CDR3 is TGTGCCAGTAGTATGGTGAGGGATACGCAGTATTTT. This codes for CASSMVRDTQYF.

The gene calls are TRBV4-1 and TRBJ2-2; tentative D call: TRBD2 (6 bases). There are 14 residues in the CDR3. V lost 0 bases to trimming and J lost 5 bases, with 7 bases between them. Germline V gene lookup returns CDR1 MGHRA and CDR2 YSYEKL. CDR3 nucleotides: TGCGCCAGCAGCCAAGAAGGGACTACCGGGGAGCTGTTTTTT. Its protein is CASSQEGTTGELFF.

This rearrangement joins TRBV6-5 to TRBJ1-4; 11 positions match TRBD1. Germline V CDR1 and CDR2: MNHEY, SVGAGI. V was clipped by 6 bases and J by 5 bases; unmatched bases: 5. This CDR3 has 15 amino acids. CDR3 in amino acids: CASSAGTGGNEKLFF. DNA of the CDR3: TGTGCCAGCAGCGCCGGGACAGGGGGGAATGAAAAACTGTTTTTT.

The J gene is TRBJ2-6, the V gene TRBV13; 7 bases map to TRBD1. Germline trimming cut 5 bases from V and 2 bases from J; bases unmatched to any gene: 3. This CDR3 is 15 amino acids long. CDR1 is PRHDT and CDR2 is FYEKMQ in the germline V gene (reference sequence). The CDR3 DNA sequence: TGTGCCAGCAGCCTTGGGACAGCTGGGGCCAACGTCCTGACTTTC. Protein sequence: CASSLGTAGANVLTF. The full variable domain, its missing parts supplied by reference TRBV13 and TRBJ2-6, is AAGVIQSPRHLIKEKRETATLKCYPIPRHDTVYWYQQGPGQDPQFLISFYEKMQSDKGSIPDRFSAQQFSDYHSELNMSSLELGDSALYFCASSLGTAGANVLTFGAGSRLTVL.

The chain is built from TRBV2 and TRBJ1-5; D possibly corresponds to TRBD1 (6 bases). The germline V and J ends were trimmed by 0 bases and 4 bases, with 13 bases remaining between them. The CDR3 length is 16 residues. Germline V gene data show CDR1 as SNHLY and CDR2 as FYNNEI. The CDR3 is CASSEAVGAQNQPQHF. CDR3 coding DNA: TGTGCCAGCAGTGAAGCTGTGGGGGCCCAAAATCAGCCCCAGCATTTT.

The chain couples TRBV6-5 to TRBJ1-6; TRBD1 aligns across 11 bases. J gave up 6 bases and V 5 bases, and 3 bases lay outside the gene matches. The CDR3 is 15 amino acids. The V gene's germline CDR1 is MNHEY and CDR2 SVGAGI. CDR3 DNA sequence: TGTGCCAGCAGTCTGGGACAGGGGGTTAATTCACCCCTCCACTTT. Its translation: CASSLGQGVNSPLHF.

The CDR3: CATSRGGGETQYF. In DNA form, the CDR3 reads TGTGCCACCAGCAGAGGCGGGGGAGAGACCCAGTACTTC. This chain connects TRBV15 to TRBJ2-5; the match to TRBD2 covers 7 bases. The germline V gene has CDR1 LNHNV and CDR2 YYDKDF (reference sequence). The CDR3 has 13 amino acids. The J segment lost 4 bases and the V segment lost 1 base, leaving 0 bases of the junction unmatched.

This clone appeared a few times. The DNA of the CDR3 is TGTGCCACCAGTGACTTAGGGGGCCAGCCCCAGCATTTT. Translation gives CATSDLGGQPQHF. The chain couples TRBV24-1 to TRBJ1-5, with 7 positions matching TRBD1. The V gene's germline CDR1 is KGHDR and CDR2 SFDVKD. The junction had 3 bases not matched to a gene; V was cut back by 4 bases and J by 7 bases. CDR3 length: 13 residues.

The chain couples TRBV29-1 to TRBJ1-3; D is uncertain. The CDR3 runs to 15 residues. Trimming cost V 4 bases and J 3 bases, with 16 bases left between them. The germline V gene encodes CDR1 SQVTM and CDR2 ANQGSEA. The CDR3 DNA sequence: TGCAGCGTTGTCCGGCGTGGGAGGCTTGGAAACACCATATATTTT. Translated: CSVVRRGRLGNTIYF. Complete variable domain (other parts from reference TRBV29-1 and TRBJ1-3): SAVISQKPSRDICQRGTSLTIQCQVDSQVTMMFWYRQQPGQSLTLIATANQGSEATYESGFVIDKFPISRPNLTFSTLTVSNMSPEDSSIYLCSVVRRGRLGNTIYFGEGSWLTVV.

The CDR3 loop is CASSLTGNQETQYF. The CDR3 DNA follows: TGTGCCAGCAGTCTTACAGGAAACCAAGAGACCCAGTACTTC. This chain connects TRBV11-2 to TRBJ2-5; D perhaps matches TRBD1 (5 bases). V gave up 6 bases and J gave up 0 bases, with 11 bases separating them. Germline V gene sequence: CDR1 SGHAT, CDR2 FQNNGV. CDR3 length: 14 residues.

This clone was observed once. This chain uses TRBV30 with TRBJ1-1; 9 bases agree with TRBD1. CDR3 length: 15 residues. The J segment lost 1 base and the V segment lost 0 bases, leaving 3 bases of the junction unmatched. Germline CDR1 reads GTSNPN; CDR2 reads SVGIG (reference sequence). CDR3 loop: CAWSVLDRGNTEAFF. CDR3 nucleotides: TGTGCCTGGAGTGTACTGGACAGGGGGAACACTGAAGCTTTCTTT.

V and J are TRBV7-3 and TRBJ2-1; perhaps TRBD2 as D (6 bases). This CDR3 has 15 residues. Looked up from germline, CDR1 is SGHTA and CDR2 is FQGTGA. The ends were cut back, 3 bases at V and 2 bases at J, with 11 bases in the middle. CDR3 nucleotides: TGTGCCAGCAGCTTGAGTAGCGGTCCCTACAATGAGCAGTTCTTC. Its protein is CASSLSSGPYNEQFF.

V gene TRBV12-3 or TRBV12-4 combines with J gene TRBJ2-7, with 9 bases identical to TRBD1. This CDR3 spans 12 amino acids. J gave up 3 bases and V 8 bases, and 2 bases lay outside the gene matches. The CDR3 protein is CASGTGLYEQYF. The CDR3, as DNA: TGTGCCAGCGGGACAGGGCTCTACGAGCAGTACTTC.

The rearrangement uses TRBV9 and TRBJ1-5; D is undetermined. Trimming removed 0 bases from V and 3 bases from J, with 10 bases in between. The CDR3 covers 15 residues. The germline gives CDR1 SGDLS, CDR2 YYNGEE. The CDR3 protein is CASSVGGLNNQPQHF. Written as DNA, the CDR3 is TGTGCCAGCAGCGTAGGCGGGTTAAACAATCAGCCCCAGCATTTT.

This clone was counted a few times. This chain joins TRBV19 and TRBJ2-4; D possibly corresponds to TRBD2 (6 bases). The germline CDR1 and CDR2 sequences are LNHDA and SQIVND (reference sequence). The CDR3 covers 12 residues. V lost 11 bases and J lost 8, with 16 bases in between. CDR3 DNA sequence: TGTGCCTCATCTAGCGACGGGCACATTCAGTACTTC. Protein sequence: CASSSDGHIQYF.

The genes are TRBV18 and TRBJ1-6; unclear D gene. V lost 3 bases and J 4 bases, leaving 10 bases between the germline ends. The germline V gene has CDR1 KGHSH and CDR2 LQKENI. The length of the CDR3 is 15 residues. This CDR3 is CASSPGLEYNSPLHF. In nucleotides, the CDR3 is TGTGCCAGCTCACCTGGACTGGAATATAATTCACCCCTCCACTTT.

The chain couples TRBV9 to TRBJ2-7; 10 nucleotides align to TRBD2. The CDR3 contains 15 residues. Germline CDR1 SGDLS, CDR2 YYNGEE. V was pared by 3 bases and J by 4 bases, with 7 bases of the junction left unmatched. CDR3 sequence: CASSALAGGAYEQYF. The CDR3 bases are TGTGCCAGCAGCGCTTTAGCGGGGGGCGCATACGAGCAGTACTTC.

The chain employs TRBV7-8 and TRBJ1-2, with TRBD1 matching 9 bases. Germline CDR1 is SGHVS and CDR2 is FQNEAQ. The J segment lost 8 bases and the V segment lost 1 base, leaving 17 bases of the junction unmatched. The length of the CDR3 is 18 residues. CDR3 protein: CASSLGNVEGQGGYGYTF. The CDR3 region has the DNA TGTGCCAGCAGCTTAGGAAATGTAGAGGGACAGGGAGGGTACGGCTACACCTTC.

V usage is TRBV7-9 and J usage is TRBJ2-7; TRBD1 aligns across 9 bases. Germline loops: CDR1 SEHNR, CDR2 FQNEAQ (reference sequence). The trim removed 7 bases at V and 5 bases at J, leaving 6 bases unmatched. This CDR3 spans 13 amino acids. The CDR3 DNA sequence: TGTGCCAGCACCTGGGGACAGGGCAACGAGCAGTACTTC. This gives the protein CASTWGQGNEQYF.